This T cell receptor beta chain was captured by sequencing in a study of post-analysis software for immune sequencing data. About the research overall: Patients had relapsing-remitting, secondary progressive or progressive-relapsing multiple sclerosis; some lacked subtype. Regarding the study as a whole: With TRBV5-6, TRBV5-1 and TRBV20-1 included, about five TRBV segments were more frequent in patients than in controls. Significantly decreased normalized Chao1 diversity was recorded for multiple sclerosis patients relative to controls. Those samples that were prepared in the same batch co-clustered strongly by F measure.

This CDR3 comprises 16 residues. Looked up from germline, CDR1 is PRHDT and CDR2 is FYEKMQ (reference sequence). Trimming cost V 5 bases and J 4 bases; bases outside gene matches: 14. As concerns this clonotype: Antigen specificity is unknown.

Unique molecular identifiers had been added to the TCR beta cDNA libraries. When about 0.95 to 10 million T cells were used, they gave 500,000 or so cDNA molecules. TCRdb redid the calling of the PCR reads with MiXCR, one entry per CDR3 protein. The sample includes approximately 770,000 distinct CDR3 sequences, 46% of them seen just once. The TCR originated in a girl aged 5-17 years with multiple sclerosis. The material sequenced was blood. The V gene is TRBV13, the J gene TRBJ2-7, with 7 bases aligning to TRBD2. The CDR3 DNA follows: TGTGCCAGCAGCCAGAACGGGGCGGGAGCGCGTTACGAGCAGTACTTC. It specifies CASSQNGAGARYEQYF.